The T cell receptor beta chain under discussion was sequenced for a study of CD8 T cells in ankylosing spondylitis. In this sample, this clonotype turned up a few times. Its antigen remains unidentified. The CDR3 is 17 residues long. Deletions cut 3 bases from V and 4 bases from J, with 19 bases between. Germline values: CDR1 SGHAT, CDR2 FQNNGV. Overall study findings and caveats: Clones tied to disease were said to be significantly enriched in matched ankylosing spondylitis synovial fluid. A motif in TCR beta, a set of seven to nine highly homologous variants, appeared characteristic of ankylosing spondylitis blood.

One entry per CDR3 protein, called by TCRdb with MiXCR from the 5' RACE reads. The sample shows roughly 450,000 distinct CDR3 sequences, approximately 26% of them seen only once. The clonotype comes from a male donor with ankylosing spondylitis. V is TRBV11-2 and J is TRBJ2-1, with D perhaps given as TRBD1 or TRBD2 (5 bases each). Input material: blood, either unsorted or a sorted T cell fraction (not recorded which). The CDR3: CASSFEGWFSAYNEQFF. The DNA for the CDR3 is TGTGCCAGCAGCTTCGAGGGGTGGTTCTCGGCGTACAATGAGCAGTTCTTC.